Each of the 28 T cell receptor beta chains below was sequenced from the same sample in a study of blood T cell repertoires in COVID-19. Only in-frame clones appear in the TCRdb table, and some are missing; sequencing was by immunoSEQ multiplex PCR. The table has roughly 260,000 clones, about 89% seen once. Sequencing was done on a sample of PBMCs or T cells enriched from blood (not recorded which). These receptors all stem from a young woman who had recovered from COVID-19.

The chain is built from TRBV7-9 and TRBJ2-3; 8 bases match TRBD2. This CDR3 has 14 amino acids. The ends lost 4 bases at V and 4 bases at J; junction bases unmatched: 4. CDR1 and CDR2 from the germline V gene are SEHNR and FQNEAQ (reference sequence). The CDR3: CASSYGGGPDTQYF. As DNA, the CDR3 is TGTGCCAGCAGCTACGGCGGGGGGCCAGATACGCAGTATTTT.

The chain couples TRBV4-1 to TRBJ2-5; the match to TRBD2 covers 11 bases. This CDR3 contains 17 residues. With V trimmed by 3 bases and J by 5 bases, 11 bases remained unmatched. CDR1 and CDR2 from the germline V gene are MGHRA and YSYEKL. The CDR3: CASSQGLAGGPSETQYF. The CDR3 nucleotides are TGCGCCAGCAGCCAGGGCTTAGCGGGAGGGCCCTCGGAGACCCAGTACTTC.

This rearrangement joins TRBV11-3 to TRBJ1-1; D is perhaps TRBD1 (6 bases). V was trimmed by 10 bases and J by 1 base, leaving 22 bases between them. In germline, CDR1 is SGHNT, CDR2 YENEEA. The CDR3 extends over 16 amino acids. The DNA of the CDR3 is TGTGCCATCCGAAAGGGGGGGGCCGCTGGGAACACTGAAGCTTTCTTT. Translated, it gives CAIRKGGAAGNTEAFF. Filled out from reference TRBV11-3 and TRBJ1-1, the complete variable domain reads EAGVVQSPRYKIIEKKQPVAFWCNPISGHNTLYWYLQNLGQGPELLIRYENEEAVDDSQLPKDRFSAERLKGVDSTLKIQPAELGDSAVYLCAIRKGGAAGNTEAFFGQGTRLTVV.

The chain uses TRBV7-3 and TRBJ2-2; unclear D gene. Germline values: CDR1 SGHTA, CDR2 FQGTGA. The CDR3 spans 12 residues. Trimming stripped 4 bases from V and 4 bases from J, with 4 bases between. CDR3 nucleotides: TGTGCCAGCAGCTATCTCACCGGGGAGCTGTTTTTT. The encoded protein is CASSYLTGELFF.

The chain joins TRBV4-3 to TRBJ2-3, with a weak D call TRBD2 (6 bases). Germline CDR1 is LGHNA and CDR2 is YSLEER. The length of the CDR3 is 18 residues. The ends were cut back, 2 bases at V and 2 bases at J, with 20 bases in the middle. CDR3 bases: TGCGCCAGCAGCCAAATCTTAGCCTTGGGCGGGGCCACAGATACGCAGTATTTT. As protein: CASSQILALGGATDTQYF.

This chain links TRBV28 with TRBJ1-5; D may be TRBD1 (6 bases). This CDR3 region has 12 residues. V lost 3 bases to trimming and J lost 10 bases, with 10 bases between them. Germline-derived CDR1 and CDR2 are MDHEN and SYDVKM. This CDR3 is CASSFLQGPQHF. The CDR3 coding sequence is TGTGCCAGCAGTTTTTTACAGGGTCCCCAGCATTTT.

The V gene is TRBV19, the J gene TRBJ2-1, with TRBD2 identical over 9 bases. The germline CDR1 and CDR2 sequences are LNHDA and SQIVND (reference sequence). V dropped 3 bases and J dropped 3; count of bases not matched to a gene: 9. This CDR3 spans 17 amino acids. The CDR3 bases are TGTGCCAGTAGTATCCGGCGAGCGGGAGGCATCTACAATGAGCAGTTCTTC. It is translated as CASSIRRAGGIYNEQFF.

This clone was recorded only once. The genes are TRBV6-1 and TRBJ2-5, with D uncertain. The CDR3 totals 14 residues. Trimming removed 2 bases at V and 2 bases at J, with 9 bases between. Germline assignment: CDR1 MNHNS and CDR2 SASEGT. As DNA, the CDR3 is TGTGCCAGCAGTGAAATAGTGCGTCAAGAGACCCAGTACTTC. It translates to CASSEIVRQETQYF.

This clone was observed a few times. The rearrangement uses TRBV4-2 and TRBJ1-3; 7 bases match TRBD1. Trimming cost V 0 bases and J 6 bases; bases outside gene matches: 11. There are 17 residues in the CDR3. In germline, CDR1 is LGHNA, CDR2 YNFKEQ. CDR3 sequence (DNA): TGTGCCAGCAGCCAAGAGCCCACAGGGGAAACTGAAAACACCATATATTTT. This encodes CASSQEPTGETENTIYF.

V gene TRBV19 combines with J gene TRBJ1-5; 10 bases align to TRBD1. Germline V gene sequence: CDR1 LNHDA, CDR2 SQIVND (reference sequence). V shed 7 bases and J 9 bases; nucleotides not matched to a gene: 12. CDR3 length: 15 amino acids. The CDR3: CASKAGTGAFGPQHF. CDR3 nucleotide sequence: TGTGCCAGTAAAGCCGGGACAGGGGCTTTCGGGCCCCAGCATTTT.

The CDR3 loop reads CASSLGGTGFYEQYF. The CDR3, as DNA: TGTGCCAGCAGCTTGGGGGGTACAGGATTCTACGAGCAGTACTTC. The chain links TRBV5-5 to TRBJ2-7; weak D call: TRBD1 (5 bases). V lost 0 bases, J lost 3 bases, and 13 bases lay in between. The length of the CDR3 is 15 residues. The germline V gene has CDR1 SGHKS and CDR2 YYEKEE (reference sequence).

The rearrangement joins TRBV10-3 to TRBJ1-4; TRBD1 might be the D (5 bases). The CDR3 extends over 14 amino acids. CDR1 and CDR2 from the germline V gene are ENHRY and SYGVKD. V lost 7 bases to trimming and J lost 6 bases, with 15 bases between them. CDR3 sequence: CAINSGWEDEKLFF. CDR3 bases: TGTGCCATCAATTCAGGGTGGGAGGATGAAAAACTGTTTTTT.

This chain uses TRBV3-1 (or the pseudogene TRBV3-2) with TRBJ1-1; D not resolved. V lost 5 bases and J lost 0, with 13 bases in between. This CDR3 region has 15 residues. Germline V gives CDR1 LGHDT, CDR2 YNNKEL (reference sequence). Here the CDR3 reads CASSNYQNMNTEAFF. In nucleotides, the CDR3 is TGTGCCAGCAGCAACTACCAGAACATGAACACTGAAGCTTTCTTT.

V is TRBV19 and J is TRBJ1-6; 10 nucleotides agree with TRBD1. CDR1 and CDR2 (germline): LNHDA, SQIVND (reference sequence). The trim removed 4 bases at V and 6 bases at J, leaving 0 bases unmatched. The CDR3 totals 14 residues. The CDR3 region is CASSRDRGNSPLHF. The CDR3 region has the DNA TGTGCCAGTAGTAGGGACAGGGGTAATTCACCCCTCCACTTT.

This clone was seen just once. V is TRBV7-3 and J is TRBJ2-3; D is uncertain. Germline CDR1 is SGHTA and CDR2 is FQGTGA. This CDR3 is 16 amino acids long. Trimming took 6 bases from V and 4 from J, leaving 20 bases between them. DNA of the CDR3: TGTGCCAGCAGTCCCCGGTTAGAGGCCCCCGCAGATACGCAGTATTTT. It yields the protein CASSPRLEAPADTQYF.

V is TRBV7-9 and J is TRBJ2-1, with D perhaps matching TRBD1 (5 bases). The CDR3 covers 16 residues. Germline values: CDR1 SEHNR, CDR2 FQNEAQ (reference sequence). V lost 5 bases and J 1 base, leaving 15 bases between the germline ends. The CDR3 region is CASSPPQATSYNEQFF. The CDR3 DNA reads TGTGCCAGCAGCCCCCCACAGGCCACGTCCTACAATGAGCAGTTCTTC. Together with reference TRBV7-9 and TRBJ2-1, the CDR3 gives the full variable domain: DTGVSQNPRHKITKRGQNVTFRCDPISEHNRLYWYRQTLGQGPEFLTYFQNEAQLEKSRLLSDRFSAERPKGSFSTLEIQRTEQGDSAMYLCASSPPQATSYNEQFFGPGTRLTVL.

The rearrangement links TRBV9 to TRBJ1-2; 9 bases map to TRBD1. Germline values: CDR1 SGDLS, CDR2 YYNGEE. The length of the CDR3 is 14 residues. V lost 3 bases and J lost 8; bases outside the gene matches: 8. The CDR3 protein is CASSGGRTGAGYTF. The CDR3 DNA reads as TGTGCCAGCAGCGGGGGAAGGACAGGGGCAGGCTACACCTTC.

The gene calls are TRBV4-1 and TRBJ2-7, with 8 nucleotides matching TRBD2. Per the germline V gene, CDR1 is MGHRA and CDR2 is YSYEKL. V was pared by 2 bases and J by 0 bases, with 3 bases of the junction left unmatched. This CDR3 comprises 15 residues. The chain's CDR3 is CASSQQLADSYEQYF. In DNA, the CDR3 is TGCGCCAGCAGCCAACAACTAGCGGACTCCTACGAGCAGTACTTC.

The genes are TRBV11-3 and TRBJ1-1; no clear D gene. The V end lost 3 bases, the J end lost 1 base, and 6 bases lay between the germline ends. The CDR3 sequence is 13 residues long. CDR1 SGHNT and CDR2 YENEEA come from the germline V gene. The CDR3 reads CASSFLANTEAFF. The CDR3 coding sequence is TGTGCCAGCAGCTTTTTAGCGAACACTGAAGCTTTCTTT.

The V gene is TRBV9, the J gene TRBJ1-2; D is uncertain. CDR1 is SGDLS, CDR2 YYNGEE, per germline. The CDR3 is 14 amino acids. V shed 4 bases and J shed 4 bases, with 14 bases lying between them. CDR3 nucleotides: TGTGCCAGCAGCCCATCGGGATTAAGCTATGGCTACACCTTC. This encodes CASSPSGLSYGYTF.

The chain links TRBV27 to TRBJ1-5; no clear D gene. Germline CDR1 is MNHEY and CDR2 is SMNVEV (reference sequence). This CDR3 has 12 amino acids. The V and J ends lost 3 bases and 7 bases respectively, with 7 bases between them. The CDR3 nucleotides are TGTGCCAGCAGTTTTAGTTCGCAGCCCCAGCATTTT. It yields the protein CASSFSSQPQHF.

The chain links TRBV25-1 to TRBJ1-1, with TRBD1 as a possible D gene (6 bases). The V gene's germline CDR1 is MGHDK and CDR2 SYGVNS. The CDR3 runs to 13 residues. V was trimmed by 8 bases and J by 6 bases, leaving 16 bases between them. The CDR3 spells CASSPGTSPEAFF. The CDR3 DNA reads TGTGCCAGCTCGCCCGGGACAAGCCCTGAAGCTTTCTTT.

The chain employs TRBV27 and TRBJ2-6, with a tentative D call TRBD1 (6 bases). The CDR3 sequence is 15 residues long. Germline CDR1 is MNHEY and CDR2 is SMNVEV (reference sequence). V was cut by 5 bases and J by 2 bases, with 10 bases left in between. Written as DNA, the CDR3 is TGTGCCAGCAGTGGGACATCTGCTGGGGCCAACGTCCTGACTTTC. It is translated as CASSGTSAGANVLTF.

J is TRBJ2-7 and V is TRBV5-1; possible D gene TRBD1, 7 bases. The CDR3 has 14 residues. Germline V CDR1 and CDR2: SGHRS, YFSETQ. Trimming pared 4 bases from V and 3 bases from J, leaving 14 bases between. CDR3 amino acids: CASSQPQGGYEQYF. The CDR3 DNA is TGCGCCAGCAGCCAACCCCAGGGGGGCTACGAGCAGTACTTC.

This clone appeared once. Here the CDR3 reads CASSLGQQPQHF. CDR3 nucleotides: TGTGCCAGCAGCTTAGGGCAACAGCCCCAGCATTTT. The chain couples TRBV7-9 to TRBJ1-5; D unresolved. Looked up from germline, CDR1 is SEHNR and CDR2 is FQNEAQ (reference sequence). V lost 1 base and J lost 7, with 5 bases in between. This CDR3 has 12 amino acids.

This chain links TRBV9 with TRBJ1-2, with 7 bases identical to TRBD1. The length of the CDR3 is 17 residues. Trimming removed 0 bases from V and 4 bases from J; junction bases left unmatched: 12. Germline V lookup: CDR1 SGDLS, CDR2 YYNGEE. The CDR3 protein is CASSVAVGGAFTYGYTF. The CDR3 coding sequence is TGTGCCAGCAGCGTAGCCGTAGGGGGCGCCTTTACCTATGGCTACACCTTC.

The CDR3 DNA reads as TGTGCCAGCGCCCTGCCCGGGACTGAAGCTTTCTTT. Translation gives CASALPGTEAFF. The chain is built from TRBV9 and TRBJ1-1; D remains ambiguous. V was clipped by 7 bases and J by 5 bases, with 12 bases between them. The CDR3 runs to 12 residues. CDR1 SGDLS and CDR2 YYNGEE come from the germline V gene.

The chain recombines TRBV27 with TRBJ1-1, with unresolved D. Per germline, CDR1 MNHEY and CDR2 SMNVEV (reference sequence). The CDR3 spans 12 residues. V was pared by 6 bases and J by 7 bases, with 12 bases between. CDR3 residues: CASSNGPGEAFF. CDR3 DNA sequence: TGTGCCAGCAGCAATGGTCCAGGTGAAGCTTTCTTT.